This T cell receptor beta chain was documented in a study of control samples from healthy donors and cancer patients. From germline, CDR1 is SGHVS and CDR2 FQNEAQ. The J segment lost 4 bases and the V segment lost 4 bases, leaving 4 bases of the junction unmatched. The CDR3 length is 14 residues. The repertoire was sequenced with immunoSEQ multiplex PCR; TCRdb's copy has only in-frame clones and lacks some. The sample lists about 160,000 clones, just under 95% occurring once. Input material: blood. This TCR was sampled from a woman aged 40 to 50 in good health. V and J are TRBV7-8 and TRBJ1-5; 7 positions agree with TRBD1. CDR3 residues: CASSWTGQNQPQHF. The CDR3 DNA sequence: TGTGCCAGCAGCTGGACAGGACAGAATCAGCCCCAGCATTTT.